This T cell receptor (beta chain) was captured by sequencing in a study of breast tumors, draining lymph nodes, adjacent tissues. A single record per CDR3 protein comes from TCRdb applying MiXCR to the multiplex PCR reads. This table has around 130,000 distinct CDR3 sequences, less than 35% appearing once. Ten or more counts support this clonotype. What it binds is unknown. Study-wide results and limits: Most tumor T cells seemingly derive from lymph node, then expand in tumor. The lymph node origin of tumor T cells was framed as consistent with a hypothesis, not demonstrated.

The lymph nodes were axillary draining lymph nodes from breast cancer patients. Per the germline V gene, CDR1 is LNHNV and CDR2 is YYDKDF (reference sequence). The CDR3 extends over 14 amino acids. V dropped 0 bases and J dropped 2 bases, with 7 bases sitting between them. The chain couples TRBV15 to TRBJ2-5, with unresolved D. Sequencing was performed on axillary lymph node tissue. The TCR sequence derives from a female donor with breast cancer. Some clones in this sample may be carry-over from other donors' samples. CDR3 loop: CATSRDVWQETQYF. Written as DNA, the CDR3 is TGTGCCACCAGCAGAGATGTCTGGCAAGAGACCCAGTACTTC. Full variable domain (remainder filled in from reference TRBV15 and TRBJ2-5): DAMVIQNPRYQVTQFGKPVTLSCSQTLNHNVMYWYQQKSSQAPKLLFHYYDKDFNNEADTPDNFQSRRPNTSFCFLDIRSPGLGDTAMYLCATSRDVWQETQYFGPGTRLLVL.